This T cell receptor beta chain appears in the sequencing data of a study of T cell clusters in autoimmune cytopenias. Study-wide findings and caveats: TRB repertoire shifts in secondary cytopenia and chronic lymphocytic leukemia mostly reflected lymphoma, not autoimmunity. A dominant lymphoma-associated repertoire apparently masked the cluster-lack signature in secondary cytopenia versus chronic lymphocytic leukemia. Functional roles of the in silico T cell clusters still await experimental validation.

TRB was amplified from about 270 ng of peripheral blood genomic DNA per sample. In germline, CDR1 is SGHNT, CDR2 YYREEE (reference sequence). CDR3 length equals 13 residues. According to its frequency, this clonotype is medium-sized (0.01 to 0.1%). Its antigen is unidentified. TRB rearrangements were amplified by touch-down multiplex PCR with mixed TRB-A/B primers. Reanalyzing the multiplex PCR reads, TCRdb keeps one entry per CDR3 protein, without DNA. The sample table includes about 4,300 distinct CDR3 sequences. The sample consisted of peripheral blood. The sequence came from a human donor with an autoimmune cytopenia or autoimmune hepatitis (not recorded which). This sequence joins TRBV5-4 and TRBJ1-6; no DNA is available, so the TRBD1 call from TCRdb remains unchecked. The CDR3 here is CASSNPDISPLHF.